This TCR beta chain originates from a study of CD4 T cells in relation to SARS-CoV-2 and coronaviruses. About this clone: Its antigen is currently unknown.

CEF-cultured naive and memory CD4+ T cell DNA got survey-level sequencing. The assay was immunoSEQ multiplex PCR, and TCRdb's table has in-frame clones only and misses some. The top ten clones hold around 1.2% of a sample with fewer than 45,000 clones, over 75% of them seen once. Naive or memory CD4+ cells were cultured 1:1 with T cell-depleted PBMCs plus CEF. General study points: Roughly 65% of donors had memory CD4+ clonotypes crossrecognizing SARS-CoV-2 and common cold coronavirus spike.

The source material was naive CD4+ T cells from PBMCs, cultured in vitro. The subset is: naive CD4+ T cells isolated by negative enrichment. The sequence was collected from an adult with COVID-19.

In DNA form, the CDR3 reads TGCGCCAGCAGCTTCGGGGGAGCAACTAATGAAAAACTGTTTTTT. Amino acids: CASSFGGATNEKLFF. V and J are TRBV5-1 and TRBJ1-4, with D possibly matching TRBD1 (5 bases). CDR3 length: 15 residues. Deletions cut 2 bases from V and 0 bases from J, with 8 bases between. The V gene's germline CDR1 is SGHRS and CDR2 YFSETQ.